The clone carrying this T cell receptor beta chain was detected only once. The CDR3 sequence is 14 residues long. CDR1 and CDR2 from the germline V gene are MNHEY and SMNVEV (reference sequence). V trimming: 5 bases; J trimming: 1 base; junction bases outside the gene matches: 4. PCR was performed using 60 Vbeta and 13 Jbeta primers. Under the authors' procedure: A later analysis counted some 87 million unique TCR beta chains, 10 million to 12 million shared. Clones were read by immunoSEQ multiplex PCR, and TCRdb kept only the in-frame ones, dropping some. V, J and clone size reflect that table, while D and trimming were determined from the DNA. This table holds 150,000 to 200,000 clones, around 76% found once. The entry originates in a study of cytomegalovirus exposure and HLA in healthy donors.

The sequence derives from a woman in her 30s in good health and CMV-seropositive. Sequenced: PBMCs. This rearrangement joins TRBV27 to TRBJ1-2, with 7 bases that match TRBD1. CDR3 nucleotides: TGTGCCAGCAGTCAAGGACAGGTTAACTATGGCTACACCTTC. Encoded protein: CASSQGQVNYGYTF.